The rows below give T cell receptor beta chains drawn from one sample of a study of T cell responses to AZD1222 COVID-19 vaccine. Sequenced by immunoSEQ multiplex PCR; TCRdb stores in-frame clones only, minus some. The sample lists 90,000 to 120,000 clones, about 87% occurring once. The sample here was peripheral blood, taken on day 0 of AZD1222 vaccination. The receptor set was obtained from an adult in good health. Each CDR3 is given with its conserved first and last residue. The D gene is left open where the match is weak. Not all rows give a size; the values are once, few, many and, for expanded clones, a class.

J: TRBJ1-6; V: TRBV7-6; size: once; D: .; DNA: TGTGCCAGCAGCGCTGGCAGGGCGAATTCACCCCTCCACTTT; CDR3: CASSAGRANSPLHF
J: TRBJ1-1; V: TRBV11-2; size: .; D: .; DNA: TGTGCCAGCAGCTTAGCCCGGGGGCACACTGAAGCTTTCTTT; CDR3: CASSLARGHTEAFF
J: TRBJ1-6; V: TRBV4-1; size: .; D: .; DNA: TGCGCCAGCAGCCATCGAAATTCACCCCTCCACTTT; CDR3: CASSHRNSPLHF
J: TRBJ1-6; V: TRBV7-3; size: .; D: TRBD1; DNA: TGTGCCAGCAGCCGGACAGGGGGCTTGTCACCCCTCCACTTT; CDR3: CASSRTGGLSPLHF
J: TRBJ2-7; V: TRBV7-2; size: .; D: .; DNA: TGTGCCAGCAGCGCTAGCTCCTACGAGCAGTACTTC; CDR3: CASSASSYEQYF
J: TRBJ2-7; V: TRBV12-3/TRBV12-4; size: .; D: TRBD1; DNA: TGTGCCAGCAGTCTGACAGGGTACGAGCAGTACTTC; CDR3: CASSLTGYEQYF
J: TRBJ1-4; V: TRBV25-1; size: .; D: .; DNA: TGTGCCAGCACTGAGGGTGCAACTAATGAAAAACTGTTTTTT; CDR3: CASTEGATNEKLFF
J: TRBJ1-6; V: TRBV5-4; size: .; D: .; DNA: TGTGCCAGCAGCTTGTCTAGCCGGGGGAATTCACCCCTCCACTTT; CDR3: CASSLSSRGNSPLHF
J: TRBJ2-3; V: TRBV10-2; size: once; D: .; DNA: TGCGCCAGCAGTGAATCCCTAACGATGCGCACAGATACGCAGTATTTT; CDR3: CASSESLTMRTDTQYF
J: TRBJ2-3; V: TRBV29-1; size: .; D: TRBD2; DNA: TGCAGCGTTGAAGGCCCGACTAGCGGGGGGCCGCTATTCACAGATACGCAGTATTTT; CDR3: CSVEGPTSGGPLFTDTQYF
J: TRBJ2-7; V: TRBV2; size: .; D: .; DNA: TGTGCCAGCAGTCGAGGGGGCTACGAGCAGTACTTC; CDR3: CASSRGGYEQYF
J: TRBJ2-7; V: TRBV6-6; size: .; D: .; DNA: TGTGCCAGCAGCCTGGACGGTTACGAGCAGTACTTC; CDR3: CASSLDGYEQYF
J: TRBJ1-6; V: TRBV27; size: once; D: TRBD1; DNA: TGTGCCAGCAGGGGACAGGGGAGTTCACCCCTCCACTTT; CDR3: CASRGQGSSPLHF
J: TRBJ2-2; V: TRBV30; size: .; D: .; DNA: TGTGCCTGGAGTGGACCAGGGTCCGGGGAGCTGTTTTTT; CDR3: CAWSGPGSGELFF
J: TRBJ2-2; V: TRBV5-1; size: .; D: .; DNA: TGCGCCAGCACGGGGGAGTCGAACACCGGGGAGCTGTTTTTT; CDR3: CASTGESNTGELFF
J: TRBJ1-1; V: TRBV19; size: .; D: .; DNA: TGTGCCAGTAGTATAAGGTACAGGGAGGACACTGAAGCTTTCTTT; CDR3: CASSIRYREDTEAFF
J: TRBJ2-5; V: TRBV11-2; size: .; D: .; DNA: TGTGCCAGCAGCTTTGACAGGAGCCAAGAGACCCAGTACTTC; CDR3: CASSFDRSQETQYF
J: TRBJ2-5; V: TRBV12-3/TRBV12-4; size: .; D: .; DNA: TGTGCCAGCAAAAGGAGGGGGCCAGAGACCCAGTACTTC; CDR3: CASKRRGPETQYF
J: TRBJ2-7; V: TRBV11-2; size: few; D: .; DNA: TGTGCCAGCAGCTTAGTTCTCGGGTACGAGCAGTACTTC; CDR3: CASSLVLGYEQYF
J: TRBJ2-7; V: TRBV3-1/TRBV3-2; size: .; D: .; DNA: TGTGCCAGCAGCTCACCACCGCCAAGGTCCTACGAGCAGTACTTC; CDR3: CASSSPPPRSYEQYF
J: TRBJ1-6; V: TRBV13; size: .; D: .; DNA: TGTGCCAGCAGCCCCGGGGTCCTCTATAATTCACCCCTCCACTTT; CDR3: CASSPGVLYNSPLHF
J: TRBJ1-5; V: TRBV3-1/TRBV3-2; size: .; D: .; DNA: TGTGCCAGCAGCCAAGATACGACAGGAGGTCAGCCCCAGCATTTT; CDR3: CASSQDTTGGQPQHF
J: TRBJ1-5; V: TRBV27; size: .; D: TRBD1; DNA: TGTGCCAGCAGTCGGACAGGGGAGCGTAATCAGCCCCAGCATTTT; CDR3: CASSRTGERNQPQHF
J: TRBJ2-5; V: TRBV7-6; size: .; D: .; DNA: TGTGCCAGCAGCCCCTATTGGGGGCAGGTTCAAGAGACCCAGTACTTC; CDR3: CASSPYWGQVQETQYF